One and the same sample provided the 2 T cell receptor beta chains below, sequenced in a study of long-term antiretroviral therapy in people with HIV. Survey level was the resolution at which the v3.0 immunoSEQ assay ran. Generated by immunoSEQ multiplex PCR, the TCRdb table keeps only in-frame clones and is missing some. Of 20,000 to 25,000 clones listed, about four fifths were seen once; the top ten hold 6% to 8%. The source material was unsorted PBMCs, sampled 1.5 years after starting antiretroviral therapy. The origin of the receptors is a man aged 30 to 39 with HIV.

The chain carries TRBV6-8 and TRBJ2-1, with D unresolved. This CDR3 is built from 13 residues. The V end lost 4 bases, the J end lost 8 bases, and 12 bases lay between the germline ends. Germline lookup yields CDR1 MNHGY and CDR2 SAAAGT. The CDR3 DNA follows: TGTGCCAGCAGTTCTTTACTACTGGATGAGCAGTTCTTC. It is translated as CASSSLLLDEQFF.

There are a few counts of this clone. The same CDR3 is also encoded by other DNA sequences in this sample. The genes are TRBV2 and TRBJ1-1; D uncertain. Between the trimmed V and J ends, which lost 6 bases and 0 bases, there was a span of 8 bases. CDR1 SNHLY and CDR2 FYNNEI come from the germline V gene. The CDR3 runs to 13 residues. This CDR3 is CASREALNTEAFF. DNA of the CDR3: TGTGCCAGCAGAGAGGCCTTGAACACTGAAGCTTTCTTT.